This T cell receptor beta chain was documented in a study of blood T cell repertoires in COVID-19. On the study more broadly: From the United States, Italy and Spain came samples of acute and convalescent COVID-19. The cDNA or gDNA used as material had been derived from T cells, B-cell-depleted T cells, or PBMCs.

As handled by the study authors: Amplification from reference gene primers served as the basis for estimated nucleated cell counts. This table comes from immunoSEQ multiplex PCR, and its TCRdb copy is limited to in-frame clones, with some not included. The DNA gave D and trimming, while V, J and clone size come from that table. Of over 95,000 clones in the sample, roughly four fifths were seen once. Trimming cost V 5 bases and J 2 bases, with 16 bases left between them. The CDR3 contains 15 residues. CDR1 is LNHDA and CDR2 is SQIVND in the germline V gene (reference sequence). The rearrangement links TRBV19 to TRBJ2-7, with D perhaps matching TRBD1 (6 bases). The specimen was peripheral blood. The TCR sequence derives from a human donor in a cohort sampled during active COVID-19. Written as DNA, the CDR3 is TGTGCCAGTAGTGTCCAGCCAGGGGCTCCCTACGAGCAGTACTTC. As protein: CASSVQPGAPYEQYF.